This record covers a single T cell receptor (beta chain). Only in-frame clones appear in the TCRdb table, and some are missing; sequencing was by immunoSEQ multiplex PCR. This table has roughly 110,000 clones, roughly 89% appearing once. The data were obtained in a study of T cell changes during pregnancy in multiple sclerosis. From germline, CDR1 is MNHEY and CDR2 SVGAGI. The CDR3 has 14 amino acids. The J segment lost 6 bases and the V segment lost 2 bases, leaving 7 bases of the junction unmatched. The sample here was peripheral blood, taken before pregnancy. The receptor was derived from a female donor with multiple sclerosis, enrolled in a pregnancy study. This rearrangement joins TRBV6-5 to TRBJ2-7; 7 bases line up with TRBD2. The CDR3: CASSYQSGVSEQYF. As DNA, the CDR3 is TGTGCCAGCAGTTACCAGAGCGGGGTTTCCGAGCAGTACTTC.